Listed here is a single T cell receptor (beta chain). Its antigen specificity is not known. No base-level quality is on record; no much larger clone is a single base apart. Including the terminal cysteine and phenylalanine, the CDR3 comprises 15 residues. Solely the CDR3 DNA is kept, with 45 bases framed from the first base. CDR1 SGHTA and CDR2 FQGNSA are derived from the germline V gene. V and J are trimmed by 1 base and 7 bases, and the gene matches miss 7 bases of the junction. The data derive from a study of OX40 agonist ivuxolimab in advanced cancers. With respect to the entire study: Ivuxolimab was an agonistic, fully human IgG2 monoclonal antibody directed against OX40 (CD134), a costimulatory receptor. Intravenous ivuxolimab was administered to patients every 2 weeks at six dose levels: 0.01, 0.1, 0.3, 1.5, 3 and 10 mg/kg. A male proportion of roughly 80% and a mean age of 60 years, ranging from roughly 23 to 80, were recorded for the dose-escalation cohort. Among the roughly 50 dose-escalation patients, 19 had hepatocellular carcinoma, 15 melanoma, 9 renal cell carcinoma and 9 head and neck cancer. Prior anti-PD-1, anti-PD-L1 or anti-CTLA-4 therapy was permitted, and about 40% of dose-escalation patients had received checkpoint inhibitors. The point of sequencing TCRbeta in the periphery was to test whether ivuxolimab changed TCR sequence diversity and drove clonal T-cell expansion. Partial responses were achieved by three dose-escalation patients, of whom one had hepatocellular carcinoma and two had cutaneous melanoma. The paper describes the monotherapy dose-escalation part (N of about 54 patients) of the phase I trial of ivuxolimab.

The study at large found these results: After ivuxolimab, expanded clones were on average more numerous among CD8+ T cells than among CD4+ T cells. At doses from 0.1 to 3.0 mg/kg, clonal expansion was seen in both CD4+ and CD8+ blood T cells between baseline and week 6. Antigen specificity was not determined for the clonally expanded peripheral T cells. In the 0.1-3.0 mg/kg groups, partial responders had among the lowest normalized peripheral clonal expansion, particularly in CD8+ T cells. Low levels of normalized T-cell clonal expansion were also shown by some nonresponding patients.

Genomic DNA was extracted from sorted cells for sequencing of the TCRbeta CDR3 region. The immunoSEQ Assay was used to sequence the TCRbeta CDR3 regions. This is the immuneACCESS table as TCRdb keeps it, with only in-frame sequences that have V and J called. A part of the clones is gone; compared with another copy, unresolved V genes explain less than half, and the rest is unexplained. Within this sample are about 84,000 clones, with approximately 88% of them counted one time only. The ten largest clones capture 2.5% to 3% of the sample. The trial excluded patients who had a history of autoimmune disease or who were on systemic immunosuppression. Peripheral blood for TCR sequencing was drawn from every dose cohort at baseline, at cycle 4 day 1 and at cycle 7 day 1. The samples were drawn from a first-in-human, open-label, multicenter phase I dose-escalation trial of ivuxolimab. Adults with locally advanced or metastatic melanoma, renal cell carcinoma, hepatocellular carcinoma or head and neck squamous cell carcinoma were enrolled in the trial. CD4+ and CD8+ T cells were sorted separately from peripheral blood before TCR sequencing.

This sequence uses TRBV7-2 and TRBJ1-5; 7 central bases correspond to TRBD1. This specimen was CD4+ or CD8+ T cells sorted from blood, taken in a trial of the OX40 agonist ivuxolimab. The clonotype originates from an adult with an advanced solid tumor such as melanoma, head and neck, liver or kidney cancer. For the CDR3, the sequence is CASSLESGGVQPQHF. The DNA sequence reads TGTGCCAGCAGCTTAGAATCAGGGGGTGTCCAGCCCCAGCATTTT.